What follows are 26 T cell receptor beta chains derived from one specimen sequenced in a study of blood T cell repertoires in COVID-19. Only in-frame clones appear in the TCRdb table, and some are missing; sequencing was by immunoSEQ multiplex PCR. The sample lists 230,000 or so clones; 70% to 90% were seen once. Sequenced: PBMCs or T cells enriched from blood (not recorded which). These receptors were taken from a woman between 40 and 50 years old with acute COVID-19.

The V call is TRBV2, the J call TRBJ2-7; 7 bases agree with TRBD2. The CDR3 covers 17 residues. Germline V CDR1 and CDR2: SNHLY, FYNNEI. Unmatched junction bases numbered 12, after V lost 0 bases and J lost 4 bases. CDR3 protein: CASSEAGLSGVGYEQYV. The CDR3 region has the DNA TGTGCCAGCAGTGAAGCGGGACTAAGCGGTGTCGGGTACGAGCAGTACGTC.

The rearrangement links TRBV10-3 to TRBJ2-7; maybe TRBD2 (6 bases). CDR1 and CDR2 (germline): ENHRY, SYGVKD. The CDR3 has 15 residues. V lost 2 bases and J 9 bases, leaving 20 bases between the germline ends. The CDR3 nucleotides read TGTGCCATCAGTGAGGGCCCGGGACTGGACTCAGGGCAGTACTTC. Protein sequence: CAISEGPGLDSGQYF.

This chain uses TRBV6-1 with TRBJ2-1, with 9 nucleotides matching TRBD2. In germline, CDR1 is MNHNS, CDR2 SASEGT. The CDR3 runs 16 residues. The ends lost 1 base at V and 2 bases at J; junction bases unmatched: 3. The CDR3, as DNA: TGTGCCAGCAGTGAAGGACTAGCGGAACCCTACAATGAGCAGTTCTTC. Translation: CASSEGLAEPYNEQFF.

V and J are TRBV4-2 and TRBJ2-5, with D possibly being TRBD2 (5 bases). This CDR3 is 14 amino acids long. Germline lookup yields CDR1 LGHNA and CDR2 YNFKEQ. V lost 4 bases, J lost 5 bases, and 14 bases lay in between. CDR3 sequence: CASSRLGEIETQYF. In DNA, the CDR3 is TGTGCCAGCAGCCGACTCGGGGAAATCGAGACCCAGTACTTC.

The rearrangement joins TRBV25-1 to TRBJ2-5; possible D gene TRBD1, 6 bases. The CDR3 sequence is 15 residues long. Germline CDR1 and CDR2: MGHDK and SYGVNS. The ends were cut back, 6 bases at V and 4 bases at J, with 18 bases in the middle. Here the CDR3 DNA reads TGTGCCAGCAGAACGGGGACAAGCCGCGGAGAGACCCAGTACTTC. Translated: CASRTGTSRGETQYF.

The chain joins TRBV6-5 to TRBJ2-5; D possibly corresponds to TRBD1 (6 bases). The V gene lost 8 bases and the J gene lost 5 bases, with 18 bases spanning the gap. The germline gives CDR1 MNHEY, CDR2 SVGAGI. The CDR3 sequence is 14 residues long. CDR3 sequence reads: CASRTTTRGETQYF. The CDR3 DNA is TGTGCCAGCCGGACCACCACCAGGGGTGAGACCCAGTACTTC.

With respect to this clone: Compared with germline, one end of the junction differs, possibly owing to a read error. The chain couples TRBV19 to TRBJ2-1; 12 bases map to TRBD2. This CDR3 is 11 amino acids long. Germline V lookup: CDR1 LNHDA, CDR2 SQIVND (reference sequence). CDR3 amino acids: CSSGRVYEQFF. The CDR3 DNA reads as TGCTCTAGCGGGAGGGTCTATGAGCAGTTCTTC. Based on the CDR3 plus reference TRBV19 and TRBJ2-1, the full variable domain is DGGITQSPKYLFRKEGQNVTLSCEQNLNHDAMYWYRQDPGQGLRLIYYSQIVNDFQKGDIAEGYSVSREKKESFPLTVTSAQKNPTAFYLCSSGRVYEQFFGPGTRLTVL.

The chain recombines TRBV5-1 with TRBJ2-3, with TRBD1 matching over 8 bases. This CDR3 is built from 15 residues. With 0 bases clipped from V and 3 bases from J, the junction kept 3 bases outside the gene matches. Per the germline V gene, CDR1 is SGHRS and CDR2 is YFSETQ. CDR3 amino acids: CASSLVGDRTDTQYF. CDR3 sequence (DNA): TGCGCCAGCAGCTTGGTCGGGGACAGGACAGATACGCAGTATTTT.

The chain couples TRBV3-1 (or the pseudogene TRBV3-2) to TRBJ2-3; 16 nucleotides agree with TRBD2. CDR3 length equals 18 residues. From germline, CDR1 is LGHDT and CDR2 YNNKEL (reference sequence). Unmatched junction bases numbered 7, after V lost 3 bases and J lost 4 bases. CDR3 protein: CASSQGTSGRAFADTQYF. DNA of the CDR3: TGTGCCAGCAGCCAGGGGACTAGCGGGAGGGCCTTTGCAGATACGCAGTATTTT.

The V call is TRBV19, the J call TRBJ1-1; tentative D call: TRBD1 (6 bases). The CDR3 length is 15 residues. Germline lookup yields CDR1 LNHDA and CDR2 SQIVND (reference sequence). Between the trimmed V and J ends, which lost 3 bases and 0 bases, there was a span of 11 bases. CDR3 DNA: TGTGCCAGTAGTATCGACAGGAGCATGAACACTGAAGCTTTCTTT. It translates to CASSIDRSMNTEAFF.

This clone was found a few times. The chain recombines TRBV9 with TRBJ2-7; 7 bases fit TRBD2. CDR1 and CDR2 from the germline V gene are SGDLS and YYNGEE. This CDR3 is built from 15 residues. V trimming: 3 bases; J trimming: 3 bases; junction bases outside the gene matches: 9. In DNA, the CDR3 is TGTGCCAGCAGCGCCCAGGGAGGGAGAGGCTACGAGCAGTACTTC. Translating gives CASSAQGGRGYEQYF.

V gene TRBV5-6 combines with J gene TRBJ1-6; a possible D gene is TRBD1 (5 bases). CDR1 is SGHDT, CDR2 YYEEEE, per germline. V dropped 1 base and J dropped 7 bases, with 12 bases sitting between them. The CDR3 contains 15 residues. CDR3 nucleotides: TGTGCCAGCAGCTTGAACAGGTTAGAGAATTCACCCCTCCACTTT. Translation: CASSLNRLENSPLHF. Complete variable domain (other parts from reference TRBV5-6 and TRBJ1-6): DAGVTQSPTHLIKTRGQQVTLRCSPKSGHDTVSWYQQALGQGPQFIFQYYEEEERQRGNFPDRFSGHQFPNYSSELNVNALLLGDSALYLCASSLNRLENSPLHFGNGTRLTVT.

CDR3 residues: CASSPRTPSNQPQHF. DNA for the CDR3: TGTGCCAGCAGCCCCAGGACTCCGAGCAATCAGCCCCAGCATTTT. V gene TRBV6-2 or TRBV6-3 combines with J gene TRBJ1-5; D is ambiguous. Germline CDR1 MNHEY, CDR2 SVGEGT. This CDR3 region has 15 residues. Trimming cost V 6 bases and J 1 base, with 13 bases left between them.

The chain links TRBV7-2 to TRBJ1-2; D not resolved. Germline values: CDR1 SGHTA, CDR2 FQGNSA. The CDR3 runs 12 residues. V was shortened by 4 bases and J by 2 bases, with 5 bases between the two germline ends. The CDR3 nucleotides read TGTGCCAGCAGCTCTAACAACTATGGCTACACCTTC. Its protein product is CASSSNNYGYTF.

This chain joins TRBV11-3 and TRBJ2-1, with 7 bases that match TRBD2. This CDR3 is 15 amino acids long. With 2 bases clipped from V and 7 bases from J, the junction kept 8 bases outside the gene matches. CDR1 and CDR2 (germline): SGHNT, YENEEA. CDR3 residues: CASSLMGGSRNEQFF. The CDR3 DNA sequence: TGTGCCAGCAGCTTAATGGGCGGGAGTCGGAATGAGCAGTTCTTC.

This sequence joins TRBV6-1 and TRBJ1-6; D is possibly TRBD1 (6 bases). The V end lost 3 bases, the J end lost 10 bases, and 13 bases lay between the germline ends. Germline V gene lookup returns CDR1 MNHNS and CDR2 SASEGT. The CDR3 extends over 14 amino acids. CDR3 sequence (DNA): TGTGCCAGCAGTGACCAGGGGTTTGGGTCACCCCTCCACTTT. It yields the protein CASSDQGFGSPLHF.

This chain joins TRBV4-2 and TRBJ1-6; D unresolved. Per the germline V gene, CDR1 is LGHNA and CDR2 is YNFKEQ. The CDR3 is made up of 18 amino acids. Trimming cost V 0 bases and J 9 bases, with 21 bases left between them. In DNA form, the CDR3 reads TGTGCCAGCAGCCAAGAGATAAGATCGGAGACGAGAGGTTCACCCCTCCACTTT. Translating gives CASSQEIRSETRGSPLHF.

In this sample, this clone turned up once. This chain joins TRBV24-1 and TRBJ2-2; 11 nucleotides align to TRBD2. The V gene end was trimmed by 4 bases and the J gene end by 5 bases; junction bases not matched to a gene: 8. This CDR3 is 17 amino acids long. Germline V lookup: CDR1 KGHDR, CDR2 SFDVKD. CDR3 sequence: CATSDLSWTSGTGELFF. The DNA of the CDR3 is TGTGCCACCAGTGACCTCTCGTGGACTAGCGGGACCGGGGAGCTGTTTTTT.

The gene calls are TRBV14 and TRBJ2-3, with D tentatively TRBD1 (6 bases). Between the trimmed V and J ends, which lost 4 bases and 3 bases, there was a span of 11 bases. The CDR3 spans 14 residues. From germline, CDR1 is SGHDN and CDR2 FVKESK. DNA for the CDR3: TGTGCCAGCAGCCTACAGGGACGGACAGATACGCAGTATTTT. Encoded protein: CASSLQGRTDTQYF.

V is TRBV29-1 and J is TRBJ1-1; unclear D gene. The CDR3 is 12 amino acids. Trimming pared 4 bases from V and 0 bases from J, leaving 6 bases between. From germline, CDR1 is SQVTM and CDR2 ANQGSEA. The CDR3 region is CSVGGLNTEAFF. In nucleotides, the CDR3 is TGCAGCGTTGGTGGGCTGAACACTGAAGCTTTCTTT.

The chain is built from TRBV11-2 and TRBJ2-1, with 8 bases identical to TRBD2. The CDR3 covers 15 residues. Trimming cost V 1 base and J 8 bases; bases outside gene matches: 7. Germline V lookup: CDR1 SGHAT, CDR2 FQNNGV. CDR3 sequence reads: CASSLAGTSIDEQFF. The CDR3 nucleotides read TGTGCCAGCAGCTTAGCAGGGACTAGTATCGATGAGCAGTTCTTC.

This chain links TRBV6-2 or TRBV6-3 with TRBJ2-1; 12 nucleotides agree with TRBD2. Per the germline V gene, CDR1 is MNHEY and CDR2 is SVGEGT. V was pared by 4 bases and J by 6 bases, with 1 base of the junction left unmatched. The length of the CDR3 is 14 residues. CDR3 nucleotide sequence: TGTGCCAGCAGTTGGACTAGCGGGGTCAATGAGCAGTTCTTC. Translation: CASSWTSGVNEQFF.

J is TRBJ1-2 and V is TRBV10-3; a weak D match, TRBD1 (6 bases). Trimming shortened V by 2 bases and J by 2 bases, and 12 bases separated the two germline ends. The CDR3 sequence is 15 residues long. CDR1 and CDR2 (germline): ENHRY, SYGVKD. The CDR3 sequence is CAISETGLVNYGYTF. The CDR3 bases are TGTGCCATCAGTGAGACAGGGCTGGTAAACTATGGCTACACCTTC.

The CDR3 coding sequence is TGTGCCAGCAGCGGGAGCGGGGGGCCCGTTCTATCTAGCACAGATACGCAGTATTTT. Its protein is CASSGSGGPVLSSTDTQYF. The chain couples TRBV9 to TRBJ2-3; 9 nucleotides line up with TRBD2. V was clipped by 3 bases and J by 0 bases; unmatched bases: 14. The CDR3 spans 19 residues. Germline V gene data show CDR1 as SGDLS and CDR2 as YYNGEE. The variable domain in full, with the rest retrieved from reference TRBV9 and TRBJ2-3, is DSGVTQTPKHLITATGQRVTLRCSPRSGDLSVYWYQQSLDQGLQFLIQYYNGEERAKGNILERFSAQQFPDLHSELNLSSLELGDSALYFCASSGSGGPVLSSTDTQYFGPGTRLTVL.

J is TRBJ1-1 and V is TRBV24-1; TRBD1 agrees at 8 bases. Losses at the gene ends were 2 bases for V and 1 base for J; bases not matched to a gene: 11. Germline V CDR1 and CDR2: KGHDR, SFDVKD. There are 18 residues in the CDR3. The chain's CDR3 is CATSDSLLPTGANTEAFF. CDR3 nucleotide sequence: TGTGCCACCAGTGATTCGCTACTACCGACAGGGGCGAACACTGAAGCTTTCTTT.

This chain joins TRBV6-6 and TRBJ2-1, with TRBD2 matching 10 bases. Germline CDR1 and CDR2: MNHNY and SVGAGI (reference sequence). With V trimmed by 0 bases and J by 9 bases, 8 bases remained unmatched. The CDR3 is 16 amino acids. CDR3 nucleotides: TGTGCCAGCAGTTACTCGATCGCCCTAGCGGGGGTTGAGCAGTTCTTC. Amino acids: CASSYSIALAGVEQFF.